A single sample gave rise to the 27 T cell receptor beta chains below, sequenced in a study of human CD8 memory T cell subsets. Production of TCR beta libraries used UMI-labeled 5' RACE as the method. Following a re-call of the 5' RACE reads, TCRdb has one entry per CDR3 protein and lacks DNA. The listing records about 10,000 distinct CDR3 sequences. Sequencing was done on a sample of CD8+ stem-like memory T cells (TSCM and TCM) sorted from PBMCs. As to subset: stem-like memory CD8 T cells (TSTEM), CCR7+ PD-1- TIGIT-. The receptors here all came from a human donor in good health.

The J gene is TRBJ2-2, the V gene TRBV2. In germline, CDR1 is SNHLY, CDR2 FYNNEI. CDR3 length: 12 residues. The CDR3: CASTDGTGELFF.

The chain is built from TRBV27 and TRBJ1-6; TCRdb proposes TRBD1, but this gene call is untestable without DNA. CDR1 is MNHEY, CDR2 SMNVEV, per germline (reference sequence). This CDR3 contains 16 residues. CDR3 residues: CASSLMGTSYNSPLHF.

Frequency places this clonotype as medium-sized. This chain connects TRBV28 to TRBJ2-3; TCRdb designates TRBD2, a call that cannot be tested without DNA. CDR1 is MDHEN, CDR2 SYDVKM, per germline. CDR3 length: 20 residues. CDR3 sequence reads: CASSSGGTSVPIRNTDTQYF. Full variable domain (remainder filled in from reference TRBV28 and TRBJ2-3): DVKVTQSSRYLVKRTGEKVFLECVQDMDHENMFWYRQDPGLGLRLIYFSYDVKMKEKGDIPEGYSVSREKKERFSLILESASTNQTSMYLCASSSGGTSVPIRNTDTQYFGPGTRLTVL.

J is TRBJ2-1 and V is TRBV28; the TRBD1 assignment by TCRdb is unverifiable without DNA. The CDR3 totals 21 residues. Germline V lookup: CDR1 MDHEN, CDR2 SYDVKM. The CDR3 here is CASSYPQTGTGINGAYNEQFF.

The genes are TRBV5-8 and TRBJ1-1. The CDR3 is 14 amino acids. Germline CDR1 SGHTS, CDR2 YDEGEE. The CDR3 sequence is CASSLGDPNTEAFF.

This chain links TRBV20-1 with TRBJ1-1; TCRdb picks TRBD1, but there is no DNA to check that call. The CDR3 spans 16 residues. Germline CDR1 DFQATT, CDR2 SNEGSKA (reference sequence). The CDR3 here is CSASIRTGGRGTEAFF.

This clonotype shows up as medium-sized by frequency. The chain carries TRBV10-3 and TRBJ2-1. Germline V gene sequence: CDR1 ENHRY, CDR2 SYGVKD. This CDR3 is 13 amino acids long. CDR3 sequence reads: CAISPDGYNEQFF.

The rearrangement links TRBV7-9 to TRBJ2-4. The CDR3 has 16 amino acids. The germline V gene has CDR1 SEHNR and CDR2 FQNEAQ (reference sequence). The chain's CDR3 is CASSPKEAGFKNIQYF.

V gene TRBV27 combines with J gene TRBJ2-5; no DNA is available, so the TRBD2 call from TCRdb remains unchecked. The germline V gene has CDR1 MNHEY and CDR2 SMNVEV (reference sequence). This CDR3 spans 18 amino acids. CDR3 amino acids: CASSLASPSSRYQETQYF.

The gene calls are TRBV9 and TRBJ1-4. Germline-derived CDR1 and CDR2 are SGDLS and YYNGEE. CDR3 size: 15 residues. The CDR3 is CASSVDVSTNEKLFF.

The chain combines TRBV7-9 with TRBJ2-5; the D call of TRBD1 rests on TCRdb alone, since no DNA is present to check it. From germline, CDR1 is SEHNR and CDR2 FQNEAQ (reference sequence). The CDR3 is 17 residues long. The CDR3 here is CASSHAGGGRRQETQYF.

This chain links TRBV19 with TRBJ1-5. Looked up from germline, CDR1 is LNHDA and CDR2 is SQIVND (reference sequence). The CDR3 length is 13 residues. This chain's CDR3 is CASSDYSNQPQHF.

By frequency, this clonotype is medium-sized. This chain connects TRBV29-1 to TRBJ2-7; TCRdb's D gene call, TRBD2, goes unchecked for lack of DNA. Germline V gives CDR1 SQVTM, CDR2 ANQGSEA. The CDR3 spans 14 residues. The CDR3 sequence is CSVEMGDSSYEQYF.

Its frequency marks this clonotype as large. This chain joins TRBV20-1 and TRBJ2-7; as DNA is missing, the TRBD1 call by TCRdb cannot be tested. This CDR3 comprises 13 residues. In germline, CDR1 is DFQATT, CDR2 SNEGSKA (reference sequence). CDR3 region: CSASSPGGGEQYF.

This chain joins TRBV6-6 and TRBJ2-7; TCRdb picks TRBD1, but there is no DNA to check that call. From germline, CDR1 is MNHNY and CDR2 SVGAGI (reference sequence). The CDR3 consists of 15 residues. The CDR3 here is CASSYSAGATYEQYF.

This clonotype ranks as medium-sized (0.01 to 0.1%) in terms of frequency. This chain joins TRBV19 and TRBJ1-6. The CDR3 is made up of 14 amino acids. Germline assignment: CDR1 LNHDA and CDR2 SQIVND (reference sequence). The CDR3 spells CASSIGQTNSPLHF.

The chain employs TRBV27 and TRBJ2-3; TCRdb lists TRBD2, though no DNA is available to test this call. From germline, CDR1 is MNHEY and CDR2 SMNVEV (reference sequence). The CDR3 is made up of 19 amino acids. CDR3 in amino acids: CASRPINSGTSGNRDTQYF.

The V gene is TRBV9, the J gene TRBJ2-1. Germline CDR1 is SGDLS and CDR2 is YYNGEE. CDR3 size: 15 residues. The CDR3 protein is CASSVDLNSYNEQFF.

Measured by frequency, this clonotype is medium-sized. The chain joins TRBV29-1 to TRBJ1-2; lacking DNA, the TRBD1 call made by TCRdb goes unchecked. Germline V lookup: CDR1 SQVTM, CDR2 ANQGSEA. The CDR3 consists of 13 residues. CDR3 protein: CSVDAGINYGYTF.

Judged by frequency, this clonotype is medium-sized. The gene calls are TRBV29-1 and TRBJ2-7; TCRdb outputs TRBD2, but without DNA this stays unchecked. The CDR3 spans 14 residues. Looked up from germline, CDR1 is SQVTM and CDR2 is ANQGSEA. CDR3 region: CSVEGLLGSYEQYF.

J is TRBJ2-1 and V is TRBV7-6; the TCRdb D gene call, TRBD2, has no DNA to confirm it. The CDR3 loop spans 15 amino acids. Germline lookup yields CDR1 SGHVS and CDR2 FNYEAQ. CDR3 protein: CASSLTLAGNNEQFF.

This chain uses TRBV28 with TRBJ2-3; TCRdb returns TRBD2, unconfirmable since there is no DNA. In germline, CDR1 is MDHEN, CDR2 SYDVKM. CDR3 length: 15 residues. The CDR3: CASSSEGDDTDTQYF.

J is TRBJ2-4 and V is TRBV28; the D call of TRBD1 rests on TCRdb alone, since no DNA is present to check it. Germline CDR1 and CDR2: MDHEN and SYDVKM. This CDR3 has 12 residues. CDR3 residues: CASVSPENIQYF.

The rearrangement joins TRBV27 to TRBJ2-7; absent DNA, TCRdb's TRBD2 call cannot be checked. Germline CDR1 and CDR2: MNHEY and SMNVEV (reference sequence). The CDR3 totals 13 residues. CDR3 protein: CASSFGPNYEQYF.

The CDR3 loop is CASSLSPPGGQTNESPDTQYF. The chain employs TRBV28 and TRBJ2-3; TCRdb lists TRBD2, though no DNA is available to test this call. This CDR3 spans 21 amino acids. CDR1 and CDR2 from the germline V gene are MDHEN and SYDVKM.

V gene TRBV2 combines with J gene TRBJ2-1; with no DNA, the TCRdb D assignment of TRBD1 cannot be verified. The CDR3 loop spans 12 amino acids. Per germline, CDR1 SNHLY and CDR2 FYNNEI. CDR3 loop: CAIRTGVNEQFF.

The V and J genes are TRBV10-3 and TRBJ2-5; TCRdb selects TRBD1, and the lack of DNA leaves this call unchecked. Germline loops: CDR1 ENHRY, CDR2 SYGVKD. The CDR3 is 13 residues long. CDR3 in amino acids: CAISDPPGQTQYF.